The next 21 T cell receptor beta chains were all read from a single sample in a study of blood T cell repertoires in COVID-19 (dated by TCRdb to about 2020). The library was produced with the immunoSEQ multiplex PCR assay. Imported from immuneACCESS, the table was reduced by TCRdb to in-frame sequences with V and J called. These copies leave out some clones; in studies compared against another copy, an unresolved V gene accounts for under half, and the cause of the remainder is not known. Recorded for this sample are fewer than 70,000 clones; about four fifths of them occurred a single time. Clones ranked in the top ten supply roughly 5% of the sample. Sequencing used peripheral blood. The receptors stem from a human donor in a cohort sampled during active COVID-19.

The chain combines TRBV4-2 with TRBJ1-6; no reliable D call. CDR1 is LGHNA, CDR2 YNFKEQ, per germline. V was trimmed by 0 bases and J by 8 bases, leaving 17 bases between them. The CDR3 spans 17 residues. In DNA, the CDR3 is TGTGCCAGCAGCCAAGATGCCAGTGGAGGACCATATTCACCCCTCCACTTT. Protein product: CASSQDASGGPYSPLHF.

This clone was counted only a few times. The rearrangement joins TRBV5-1 to TRBJ2-6; D uncertain. The V and J ends lost 1 base and 0 bases respectively, with 5 bases between them. This CDR3 has 15 residues. Germline V lookup: CDR1 SGHRS, CDR2 YFSETQ. The CDR3 nucleotides read TGCGCCAGCAGCTTGCTCGTCTCTGGGGCCAACGTCCTGACTTTC. Amino acid sequence: CASSLLVSGANVLTF.

This chain joins TRBV28 and TRBJ1-2, with 7 bases identical to TRBD1. Per germline, CDR1 MDHEN and CDR2 SYDVKM. V gave up 5 bases and J gave up 8 bases; unmatched junction bases: 14. The CDR3 consists of 15 residues. DNA of the CDR3: TGTGCCAGCAGTGAACACCGGGACAGATGGGGAGGCTACACCTTC. As protein: CASSEHRDRWGGYTF.

There are many counts of this clone. V usage is TRBV15 and J usage is TRBJ2-2, with a weak D call TRBD1 (6 bases). Germline V CDR1 and CDR2: LNHNV, YYDKDF (reference sequence). The CDR3 spans 16 residues. V was shortened by 1 base and J by 7 bases, with 16 bases between the two germline ends. The CDR3 DNA sequence: TGTGCCACCAGCAGAGCTCACAGGGTGCCGAACGGGGAGCTGTTTTTT. Translation gives CATSRAHRVPNGELFF. Complete variable domain (other parts from reference TRBV15 and TRBJ2-2): DAMVIQNPRYQVTQFGKPVTLSCSQTLNHNVMYWYQQKSSQAPKLLFHYYDKDFNNEADTPDNFQSRRPNTSFCFLDIRSPGLGDTAMYLCATSRAHRVPNGELFFGEGSRLTVL.

The V call is TRBV18, the J call TRBJ1-4, with D uncertain. Germline CDR1 and CDR2: KGHSH and LQKENI. CDR3 length: 17 amino acids. V lost 2 bases to trimming and J lost 4 bases, with 17 bases between them. The CDR3 DNA is TGTGCCAGCTCACCAAAAAGACTGACCTCCGGTAATGAAAAACTGTTTTTT. Translating it yields CASSPKRLTSGNEKLFF.

This chain uses TRBV6-5 with TRBJ2-7; D ambiguous. V lost 2 bases and J 0 bases, leaving 8 bases between the germline ends. This CDR3 contains 14 residues. Germline V gene data show CDR1 as MNHEY and CDR2 as SVGAGI. The CDR3 sequence: CASSYHPNSYEQYF. The CDR3 coding sequence is TGTGCCAGCAGTTACCATCCCAACTCCTACGAGCAGTACTTC.

The chain recombines TRBV2 with TRBJ2-7; 7 nucleotides align to TRBD1. Germline-derived CDR1 and CDR2 are SNHLY and FYNNEI. CDR3 length equals 16 residues. Unmatched junction bases numbered 9, after V lost 3 bases and J lost 1 base. The CDR3 here is CASSELGTAISYEQYF. The DNA for the CDR3 is TGTGCCAGCAGTGAGTTAGGGACAGCCATATCCTACGAGCAGTACTTC. Combining the CDR3 with reference TRBV2 and TRBJ2-7 gives the whole variable domain EPEVTQTPSHQVTQMGQEVILRCVPISNHLYFYWYRQILGQKVEFLVSFYNNEISEKSEIFDDQFSVERPDGSNFTLKIRSTKLEDSAMYFCASSELGTAISYEQYFGPGTRLTVT.

Concerning this clone itself: An end of the junction differs from the germline gene, which may be a read error. This sequence joins TRBV7-8 and TRBJ1-3; D might be TRBD1 (6 bases). This CDR3 contains 14 residues. The germline CDR1 and CDR2 sequences are SGHVS and FQNEAQ. CDR3 amino acids: CASSVAGAGNTIYF. The DNA of the CDR3 is TGTGCCAGCAGCGTAGCAGGGGCTGGAAACACCATATATTTT.

The rearrangement uses TRBV5-1 and TRBJ2-5; D perhaps matches TRBD2 (5 bases). This CDR3 is 15 amino acids long. Trimming cost V 0 bases and J 2 bases, with 11 bases left between them. Germline V gives CDR1 SGHRS, CDR2 YFSETQ. CDR3 protein: CASSLVGLKQETQYF. The CDR3 region has the DNA TGCGCCAGCAGCTTGGTCGGACTCAAACAAGAGACCCAGTACTTC.

The gene calls are TRBV14 and TRBJ2-6, with a tentative D call TRBD1 (5 bases). Germline CDR1 is SGHDN and CDR2 is FVKESK. V was pared by 5 bases and J by 0 bases, with 14 bases between. The CDR3 sequence is 17 residues long. CDR3 protein: CASSYRGQSSGANVLTF. DNA of the CDR3: TGTGCCAGCAGCTATCGAGGACAAAGCTCTGGGGCCAACGTCCTGACTTTC.

DNA of the CDR3: TGTGCCAGCAATAGAGGGGGCTTTGTCGAGCAGTACTTC. Translating it yields CASNRGGFVEQYF. This sequence joins TRBV7-9 and TRBJ2-7; 7 bases agree with TRBD1. Unmatched junction bases numbered 9, after V lost 7 bases and J lost 6 bases. Germline-derived CDR1 and CDR2 are SEHNR and FQNEAQ (reference sequence). This CDR3 has 13 residues.

J is TRBJ2-7 and V is TRBV7-7, with unresolved D. V was clipped by 2 bases and J by 2 bases, with 10 bases between them. Per germline, CDR1 SSHAT and CDR2 FNYEAQ (reference sequence). CDR3 length: 14 amino acids. This CDR3 reads CASSLCRKPYEQYF. The DNA for the CDR3 is TGTGCCAGCAGCTTATGCAGGAAACCCTACGAGCAGTACTTC. The full variable domain, rest sourced from reference TRBV7-7 and TRBJ2-7, is GAGVSQSPRYKVTKRGQDVTLRCDPISSHATLYWYQQALGQGPEFLTYFNYEAQPDKSGLPSDRFSAERPEGSISTLTIQRTEQRDSAMYRCASSLCRKPYEQYFGPGTRLTVT.

The chain has TRBV15 and TRBJ1-4; 9 bases are a match to TRBD1. V lost 1 base and J lost 4; bases outside the gene matches: 4. This CDR3 contains 16 residues. The germline V gene has CDR1 LNHNV and CDR2 YYDKDF (reference sequence). The CDR3 bases are TGTGCCACCAGCAGAGGGGGGACAGGGTTTAATGAAAAACTGTTTTTT. This gives the protein CATSRGGTGFNEKLFF.

The chain couples TRBV6-4 to TRBJ2-3, with D possibly being TRBD2 (5 bases). The V gene's germline CDR1 is MRHNA and CDR2 SNTAGT. This CDR3 region has 14 residues. The V and J ends lost 0 bases and 4 bases respectively, with 8 bases between them. This CDR3 reads CASSDSTGADTQYF. The DNA of the CDR3 is TGTGCCAGCAGTGACTCGACCGGGGCAGATACGCAGTATTTT.

V gene TRBV7-2 combines with J gene TRBJ1-5; no definite D call. Germline V gives CDR1 SGHTA, CDR2 FQGNSA. The ends were cut back, 1 base at V and 5 bases at J, with 9 bases in the middle. The CDR3 spans 14 residues. CDR3: CASSLERGYQPQHF. CDR3 coding DNA: TGTGCCAGCAGCTTAGAGCGGGGATATCAGCCCCAGCATTTT. The full variable domain, completed using reference TRBV7-2 and TRBJ1-5, is GAGVSQSPSNKVTEKGKDVELRCDPISGHTALYWYRQSLGQGLEFLIYFQGNSAPDKSGLPSDRFSAERTGGSVSTLTIQRTQQEDSAVYLCASSLERGYQPQHFGDGTRLSIL.

The chain uses TRBV19 and TRBJ2-1; 8 bases are shared with TRBD2. Germline lookup yields CDR1 LNHDA and CDR2 SQIVND (reference sequence). V shed 1 base, J shed 7 bases, and the junction held 0 bases outside the gene matches. The CDR3 has 13 residues. The CDR3 spells CASSIGGGNEQFF. The DNA for the CDR3 is TGTGCCAGTAGTATAGGCGGGGGGAATGAGCAGTTCTTC.

The CDR3 is CASSFASGGMDTQYF. CDR3 sequence (DNA): TGTGCCAGCAGTTTCGCCTCGGGGGGGATGGATACGCAGTATTTT. The chain couples TRBV28 to TRBJ2-3; 8 bases match TRBD2. V lost 3 bases and J lost 6; bases outside the gene matches: 8. The CDR3 covers 15 residues. Germline assignment: CDR1 MDHEN and CDR2 SYDVKM.

The chain recombines TRBV18 with TRBJ2-7, with D possibly TRBD1 on 5 matching bases. Trimming removed 3 bases from V and 0 bases from J, with 12 bases in between. Germline assignment: CDR1 KGHSH and CDR2 LQKENI. This CDR3 has 15 residues. The CDR3 region has the DNA TGTGCCAGCTCACCTGGTAGGGGTAGCTCCTACGAGCAGTACTTC. This gives the protein CASSPGRGSSYEQYF.

The chain links TRBV29-1 to TRBJ1-2; a possible D gene is TRBD1 (6 bases). From germline, CDR1 is SQVTM and CDR2 ANQGSEA. Trimming removed 3 bases from V and 4 bases from J, with 18 bases in between. The CDR3 sequence is 15 residues long. DNA for the CDR3: TGCAGCGTTGACAGGATCCACAGGGACACCTATGGCTACACCTTC. The encoded protein is CSVDRIHRDTYGYTF.

V usage is TRBV15 and J usage is TRBJ1-1, with TRBD1 matching 8 bases. CDR1 LNHNV and CDR2 YYDKDF come from the germline V gene (reference sequence). Unmatched junction bases numbered 5, after V lost 2 bases and J lost 3 bases. CDR3 length: 15 amino acids. The CDR3 protein is CATSRQDRVDTEAFF. CDR3 nucleotides: TGTGCCACCAGCAGACAGGACAGGGTCGACACTGAAGCTTTCTTT. The variable domain in full, completed from reference TRBV15 and TRBJ1-1, reads DAMVIQNPRYQVTQFGKPVTLSCSQTLNHNVMYWYQQKSSQAPKLLFHYYDKDFNNEADTPDNFQSRRPNTSFCFLDIRSPGLGDTAMYLCATSRQDRVDTEAFFGQGTRLTVV.

The rearrangement uses TRBV18 and TRBJ2-7, with 8 bases that match TRBD1. The CDR3 totals 14 residues. The germline gives CDR1 KGHSH, CDR2 LQKENI. V was clipped by 6 bases and J by 2 bases; unmatched bases: 6. CDR3: CASSPGQGPYEQYF. In nucleotides, the CDR3 is TGTGCCAGCTCCCCCGGACAGGGCCCCTACGAGCAGTACTTC.